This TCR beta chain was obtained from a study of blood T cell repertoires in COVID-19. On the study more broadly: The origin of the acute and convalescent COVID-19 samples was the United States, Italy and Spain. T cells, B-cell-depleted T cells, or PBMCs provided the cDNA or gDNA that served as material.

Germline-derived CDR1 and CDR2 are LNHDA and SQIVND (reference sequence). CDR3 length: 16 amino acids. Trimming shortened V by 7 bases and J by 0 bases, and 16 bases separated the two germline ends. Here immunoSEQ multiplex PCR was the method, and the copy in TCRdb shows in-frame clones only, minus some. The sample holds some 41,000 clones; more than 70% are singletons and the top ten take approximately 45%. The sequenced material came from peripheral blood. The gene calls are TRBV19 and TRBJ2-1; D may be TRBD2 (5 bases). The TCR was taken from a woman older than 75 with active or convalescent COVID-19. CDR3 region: CASIADSLGSYNEQFF. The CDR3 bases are TGTGCCAGTATTGCGGACTCCCTGGGCTCCTACAATGAGCAGTTCTTC.